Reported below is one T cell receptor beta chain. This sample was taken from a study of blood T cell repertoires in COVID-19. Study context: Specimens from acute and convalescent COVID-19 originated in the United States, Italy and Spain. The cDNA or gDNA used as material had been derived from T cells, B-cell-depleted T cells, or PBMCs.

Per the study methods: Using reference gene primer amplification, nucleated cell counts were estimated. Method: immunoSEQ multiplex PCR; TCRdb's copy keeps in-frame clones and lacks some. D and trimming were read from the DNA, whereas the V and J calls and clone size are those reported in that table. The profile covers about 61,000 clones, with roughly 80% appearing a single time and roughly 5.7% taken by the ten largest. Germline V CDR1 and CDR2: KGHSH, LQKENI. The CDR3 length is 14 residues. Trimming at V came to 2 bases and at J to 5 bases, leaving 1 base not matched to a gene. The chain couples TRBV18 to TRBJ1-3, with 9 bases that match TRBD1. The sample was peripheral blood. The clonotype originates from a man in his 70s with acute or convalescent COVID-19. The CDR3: CASSPGTGRNTIYF. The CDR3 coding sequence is TGTGCCAGCTCACCAGGGACAGGGAGAAACACCATATATTTT.